This T cell receptor (beta chain) emerged from a study of T cell changes during pregnancy in multiple sclerosis. TCRdb's copy holds only in-frame clones and misses some; the assay was immunoSEQ multiplex PCR. The sample lists 70,000 to 100,000 clones, roughly 91% occurring once. The V segment lost 7 bases and the J segment 7 bases; nucleotides outside the gene matches: 6. Germline V gives CDR1 LNHDA, CDR2 SQIVND (reference sequence). This CDR3 contains 12 residues. The sequencing used peripheral blood, collected in the first trimester of pregnancy. This rearrangement joins TRBV19 to TRBJ1-2; 7 bases are shared with TRBD1. The receptor was isolated from a female donor with multiple sclerosis, enrolled in a pregnancy study. CDR3 protein: CASTKGAGGYTF. CDR3 sequence (DNA): TGTGCCAGTACGAAGGGGGCAGGTGGCTACACCTTC.